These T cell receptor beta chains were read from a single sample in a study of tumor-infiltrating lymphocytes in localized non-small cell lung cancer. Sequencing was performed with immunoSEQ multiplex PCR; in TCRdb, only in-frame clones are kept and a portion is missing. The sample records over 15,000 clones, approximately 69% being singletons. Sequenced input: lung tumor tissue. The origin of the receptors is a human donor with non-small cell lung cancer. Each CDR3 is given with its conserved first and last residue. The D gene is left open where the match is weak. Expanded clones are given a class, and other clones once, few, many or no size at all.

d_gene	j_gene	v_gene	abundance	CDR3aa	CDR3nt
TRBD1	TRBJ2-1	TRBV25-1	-	CASSRTGGNEQFF	TGTGCCAGCAGTAGGACAGGGGGCAATGAGCAGTTCTTC
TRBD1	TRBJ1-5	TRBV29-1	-	CSAKTGPSNNQPQHF	TGCAGCGCCAAGACAGGGCCCTCTAACAATCAGCCCCAGCATTTT
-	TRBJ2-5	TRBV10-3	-	CATGQDQETQYF	TGTGCCACAGGACAAGACCAAGAGACCCAGTACTTC
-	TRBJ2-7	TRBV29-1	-	CSALGTVYEQYF	TGCAGCGCCCTGGGGACCGTCTACGAGCAGTACTTC
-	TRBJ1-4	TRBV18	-	CASSSAGGELFF	TGTGCCAGCTCATCGGCCGGGGGGGAACTGTTTTTT
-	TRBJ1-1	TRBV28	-	CASSLLGLGDTEAFF	TGTGCCAGCAGTTTATTAGGGTTAGGGGACACTGAAGCTTTCTTT
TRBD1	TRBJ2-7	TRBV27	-	CASRRQGGAEQYF	TGTGCCAGCAGACGACAGGGGGGGGCCGAGCAGTACTTC
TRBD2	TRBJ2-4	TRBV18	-	CASSPGSSGILAKNIQYF	TGTGCCAGCTCACCCGGGTCTAGCGGCATCCTAGCCAAAAACATTCAGTACTTC
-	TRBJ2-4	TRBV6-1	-	CASSEGSGSKNIQYF	TGTGCCAGCAGTGAAGGGTCGGGGTCCAAAAACATTCAGTACTTC
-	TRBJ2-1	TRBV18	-	CASSPGVKRTFEQFF	TGTGCCAGCTCACCAGGCGTGAAGCGGACTTTTGAGCAGTTCTTC
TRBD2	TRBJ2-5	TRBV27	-	CASSLLWTSVQETQYF	TGTGCCAGCAGTTTATTGTGGACTAGCGTACAAGAGACCCAGTACTTC
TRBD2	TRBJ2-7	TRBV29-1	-	CSVEAGGKAYEQYF	TGCAGCGTTGAGGCGGGAGGGAAAGCCTACGAGCAGTACTTC
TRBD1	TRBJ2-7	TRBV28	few	CASNFRDRVREQYF	TGTGCCAGCAATTTCCGGGACAGGGTGAGGGAGCAGTACTTC
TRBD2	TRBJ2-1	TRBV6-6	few	CASSSGGSTYNEQFF	TGTGCCAGCAGTTCAGGCGGGAGCACCTACAATGAGCAGTTCTTC
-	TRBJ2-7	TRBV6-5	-	CASSYSAHQPYEQYF	TGTGCCAGCAGTTACTCGGCTCACCAGCCCTACGAGCAGTACTTC
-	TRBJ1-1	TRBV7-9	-	CASSLMNTEAFF	TGTGCCAGCAGCTTAATGAACACTGAAGCTTTCTTT
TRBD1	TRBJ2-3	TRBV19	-	CARFTGGVGTDTQYF	TGTGCCAGGTTTACAGGGGGAGTGGGCACAGATACGCAGTATTTT
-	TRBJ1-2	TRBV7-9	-	CASRDGSYGYTF	TGTGCCAGCCGCGACGGCAGCTATGGCTACACCTTC
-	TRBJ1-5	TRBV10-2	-	CASSESGRKNNQPQHF	TGCGCCAGCAGTGAGTCCGGGCGGAAGAACAATCAGCCCCAGCATTTT
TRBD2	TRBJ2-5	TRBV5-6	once	CASSFWEGETQYF	TGTGCCAGCAGCTTTTGGGAGGGGGAGACCCAGTACTTC
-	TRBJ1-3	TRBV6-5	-	CASRRTGSSGNTIYF	TGTGCCAGCAGGCGAACAGGTAGCTCTGGAAACACCATATATTTT
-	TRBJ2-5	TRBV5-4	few	CASSRESGLETQYF	TGTGCCAGCAGCCGGGAGTCGGGCCTCGAGACCCAGTACTTC
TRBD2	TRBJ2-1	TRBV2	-	CASSTQGRGTSRDEQFF	TGTGCCAGCAGCACCCAAGGACGAGGGACTAGCAGGGATGAGCAGTTCTTC
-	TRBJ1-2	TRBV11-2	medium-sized	CASSPDVDYGYTF	TGTGCCAGCAGCCCAGATGTCGACTATGGCTACACCTTC
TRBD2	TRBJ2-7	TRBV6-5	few	CASSYGGTSGSEQYF	TGTGCCAGCAGTTACGGAGGGACTAGCGGGAGCGAGCAGTACTTC
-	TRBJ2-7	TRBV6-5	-	CASRVGAATTYEQYF	TGTGCCAGCAGGGTTGGGGCAGCGACCACCTACGAGCAGTACTTC
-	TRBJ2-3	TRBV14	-	CASSQVSKVRDTQYF	TGTGCCAGCAGCCAAGTCTCCAAGGTTAGGGATACGCAGTATTTT
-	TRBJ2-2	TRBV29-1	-	CSVERAVSGELFF	TGCAGCGTTGAAAGGGCCGTGTCCGGGGAGCTGTTTTTT
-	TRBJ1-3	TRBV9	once	CASSVASGNTIYF	TGTGCCAGCAGCGTAGCTTCTGGAAACACCATATATTTT
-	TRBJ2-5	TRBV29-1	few	CSVERGGGETQYF	TGCAGCGTTGAAAGGGGAGGGGGAGAGACCCAGTACTTC
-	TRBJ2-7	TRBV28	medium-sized	CASSLGTSGEQYF	TGTGCCAGCAGCCTTGGGACCTCGGGGGAGCAGTACTTC
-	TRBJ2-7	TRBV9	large	CASSEGPSGLVYEQYF	TGTGCCAGCAGCGAGGGACCTTCGGGACTCGTCTACGAGCAGTACTTC
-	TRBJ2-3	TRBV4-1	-	CASSQGRQTDTQYF	TGCGCCAGCAGCCAAGGGAGACAAACAGATACGCAGTATTTT
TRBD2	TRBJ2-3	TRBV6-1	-	CASSALTSHPITDTQYF	TGTGCCAGCAGTGCACTGACTAGCCACCCTATCACAGATACGCAGTATTTT
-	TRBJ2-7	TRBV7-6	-	CASSSLAGSIYEQYF	TGTGCCAGCAGCTCTTTGGCGGGATCCATCTACGAGCAGTACTTC
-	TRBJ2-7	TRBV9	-	CASNQGGSNDEQYF	TGTGCCAGCAACCAGGGGGGGAGTAACGACGAGCAGTACTTC
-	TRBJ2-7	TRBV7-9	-	CASRKSESYEQYF	TGTGCCAGCAGGAAATCAGAATCCTACGAGCAGTACTTC
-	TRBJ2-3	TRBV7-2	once	CASSLVGRGLTDTQYF	TGTGCCAGCAGCTTAGTGGGGCGGGGACTGACAGATACGCAGTATTTT
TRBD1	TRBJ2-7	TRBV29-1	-	CSVAGTGGLYEQYF	TGCAGCGTTGCCGGGACAGGGGGCCTGTACGAGCAGTACTTC
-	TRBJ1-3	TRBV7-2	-	CASTLNSQGNSGNTIYF	TGTGCCAGCACCCTAAATTCACAGGGAAACTCTGGAAACACCATATATTTT
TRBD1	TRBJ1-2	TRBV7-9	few	CASSSTGIYGYTF	TGTGCCAGCAGCTCGACAGGGATCTATGGCTACACCTTC